Listed below are T cell receptor beta chains from one sample, sequenced in a study of shared clonotypes between healthy human individuals. Only in-frame clones appear in the TCRdb table, and some are missing; sequencing was by immunoSEQ multiplex PCR. The table includes roughly 400,000 clones, about 96% detected once. The sequenced sample was memory CD8+ T cells sorted from blood. These receptor sequences come from a man aged 25-45 years in good health. Both conserved end residues are part of each CDR3. A D gene is named only where the DNA matches it firmly.

j_call v_call d_call cdr3_aa cdr3_nt
TRBJ2-7 TRBV10-3 - CAIRGREADEQYF TGTGCCATCAGGGGCAGGGAGGCAGACGAGCAGTACTTC
TRBJ2-5 TRBV28 - CASSYQETQYF TGTGCCAGCAGCTATCAAGAGACCCAGTACTTC
TRBJ2-5 TRBV6-5 - CASSYSSGTRETQYF TGTGCCAGCAGTTACTCGTCCGGGACAAGAGAGACCCAGTACTTC
TRBJ2-4 TRBV5-4 TRBD2 CASSAGGLAKNIQYF TGTGCCAGCAGCGCGGGGGGACTAGCCAAAAACATTCAGTACTTC
TRBJ2-1 TRBV6-1 TRBD2 CASPLAGATHNEQFF TGTGCCAGCCCTCTAGCGGGAGCCACCCACAATGAGCAGTTCTTC
TRBJ2-7 TRBV28 TRBD1 CASTRQGAYEQYF TGTGCCAGCACGCGACAGGGGGCCTACGAGCAGTACTTC
TRBJ2-7 TRBV27 - CASSIQGSYEQYF TGTGCCAGCAGTATCCAGGGGAGCTACGAGCAGTACTTC
TRBJ1-3 TRBV7-6 - CASSPIHRTLAGNTIYF TGTGCCAGCAGCCCCATACACAGGACATTAGCTGGAAACACCATATATTTT
TRBJ2-3 TRBV30 - CACSQLESSTDTQYF TGTGCCTGCAGTCAACTAGAATCGAGCACAGATACGCAGTATTTT
TRBJ2-3 TRBV10-1 TRBD2 CASSAGTSAYTDTQYF TGCGCCAGCAGTGCCGGGACTAGCGCCTACACAGATACGCAGTATTTT
TRBJ1-2 TRBV4-1 - CASSGGGLNGYTF TGCGCCAGCAGCGGGGGAGGGCTTAATGGCTACACCTTC
TRBJ1-1 TRBV2 - CASSVFPGGTEAFF TGTGCCAGCAGTGTCTTCCCGGGGGGAACCGAAGCTTTCTTT
TRBJ1-1 TRBV15 - CATSRGAGNTEAFF TGTGCCACCAGCAGAGGGGCCGGCAACACTGAAGCTTTCTTT
TRBJ1-3 TRBV4-2 - CASSQDPRRGNTIYF TGTGCCAGCAGCCAAGATCCGAGGAGGGGAAACACCATATATTTT
TRBJ1-5 TRBV7-9 - CASSLQGIMDQPQHF TGTGCCAGCAGCTTACAGGGGATAATGGATCAGCCCCAGCATTTT
TRBJ2-5 TRBV19 - CASSTLPNLEGSLKQETQYF TGTGCCAGTAGTACTCTACCCAACTTGGAGGGGAGCCTTAAACAAGAGACCCAGTACTTC
TRBJ2-2 TRBV10-3 TRBD2 CAISRTSGGSNTGELFF TGTGCCATCAGTAGGACTAGCGGGGGTTCGAACACCGGGGAGCTGTTTTTT
TRBJ2-1 TRBV30 - CAWGRGPHEQFF TGTGCCTGGGGCAGGGGCCCCCATGAGCAGTTCTTC
TRBJ2-1 TRBV11-3 - CASTNTPSSYNEQFF TGTGCCAGCACCAACACTCCTAGCTCCTACAATGAGCAGTTCTTC
TRBJ2-1 TRBV7-2 - CASSLERLNEQFF TGTGCCAGCAGCTTAGAGCGGCTCAATGAGCAGTTCTTC
TRBJ2-7 TRBV30 TRBD1 CACPGQGSYEQYF TGTGCCTGTCCGGGACAGGGCTCCTACGAGCAGTACTTC
TRBJ2-5 TRBV27 TRBD2 CASSFMGGQETQYF TGTGCCAGCAGTTTCATGGGGGGGCAAGAGACCCAGTACTTC
TRBJ2-7 TRBV14 - CASSPTTGREQYF TGTGCCAGCAGCCCGACTACAGGCAGGGAGCAGTACTTC
TRBJ2-3 TRBV12-5 TRBD2 CASGIASGRDQDTQYF TGTGCTAGTGGTATCGCTAGCGGGAGGGACCAGGATACGCAGTATTTT
TRBJ2-1 TRBV7-6 - CASSASTRGQFF TGTGCCAGCAGCGCCTCCACGAGGGGGCAGTTCTTC
TRBJ2-2 TRBV6-1 - CASSIDRVAGELFF TGTGCCAGCAGTATAGACAGAGTGGCCGGGGAGCTGTTTTTT
TRBJ1-3 TRBV10-1 - CASRDNSGNTIYF TGCGCCAGCAGGGACAACTCTGGAAACACCATATATTTT
TRBJ2-1 TRBV5-6 - CASSLGNEQFF TGTGCCAGCAGCTTGGGGAATGAGCAGTTCTTC
TRBJ1-3 TRBV28 - CASRQPGLSGNTIYF TGTGCCAGCAGGCAACCAGGGCTCTCTGGAAACACCATATATTTT
TRBJ1-5 TRBV19 - CASSIQGSNQPQHF TGTGCCAGTAGTATACAGGGGAGCAATCAGCCCCAGCATTTT
TRBJ1-2 TRBV28 - CASSPGDISGYTF TGTGCCAGCAGCCCCGGGGACATTAGTGGCTACACCTTC
TRBJ2-2 TRBV6-5 - CASSYSGYTGELFF TGTGCCAGCAGTTACTCGGGGTACACCGGGGAGCTGTTTTTT
TRBJ2-3 TRBV7-6 - CASSPTASTDTQYF TGTGCCAGCAGCCCGACGGCTAGCACAGATACGCAGTATTTT
TRBJ2-7 TRBV2 TRBD1 CASWTGGYEQYF TGTGCCAGTTGGACAGGGGGCTACGAGCAGTACTTC
TRBJ2-6 TRBV6-5 - CASSYSGASGANVLTF TGTGCCAGCAGTTACTCCGGGGCCTCCGGGGCCAACGTCCTGACTTTC